These T cell receptor beta chains were read from a single sample in a study of blood T cell repertoires in COVID-19. TCRdb's copy holds only in-frame clones and misses some; the assay was immunoSEQ multiplex PCR. Found here are approximately 68,000 clones, 75% to 85% of them singletons; the top ten hold roughly 6%. The sequenced material came from peripheral blood. All receptors come from a woman aged 55-70 years with acute or convalescent COVID-19. The CDR3 runs from the conserved cysteine through the conserved F or W. A D gene is named only where the DNA matches it firmly. Rows give clone size only sometimes, using once, few, many, or a class for an expanded clone.

d_gene	abundance	v_gene	j_gene	CDR3nt	CDR3aa
NA	once	TRBV29-1	TRBJ1-2	TGCAGCGTTGAATCGTCGCGAGAAACCCCATATGGCTACACCTTC	CSVESSRETPYGYTF
NA	NA	TRBV14	TRBJ1-1	TGTGCCAGCAGCCAAGGAGTCGTTGGACATCTAAATCCTGAAGCTTTCTTT	CASSQGVVGHLNPEAFF
NA	NA	TRBV5-6	TRBJ1-2	TGTGCCAGCAGCTCCATCGGGATCATTAACTATGGCTACACCTTC	CASSSIGIINYGYTF
NA	NA	TRBV19	TRBJ2-3	TGTGCCAGTAGTACAGGGGGCACAGATACGCAGTATTTT	CASSTGGTDTQYF
TRBD1	NA	TRBV19	TRBJ1-3	TGTGCCAGTAACAGGGGTGTAGTTGGAAACACCATATATTTT	CASNRGVVGNTIYF
TRBD1	NA	TRBV7-8	TRBJ1-2	TGTGCCAGCAGCGATACGCCGGGACAGGGATTCTATGGCTACACCTTC	CASSDTPGQGFYGYTF
NA	NA	TRBV5-1	TRBJ2-2	TGCGCCAGCAGCTTGGGGGGGGCGAACACCGGGGAGCTGTTTTTT	CASSLGGANTGELFF
TRBD1	NA	TRBV23-1	TRBJ1-1	TGCGCCAGCAGTCACCAGGGGGCTGAGGGCACTGAAGCTTTCTTT	CASSHQGAEGTEAFF
TRBD1	NA	TRBV18	TRBJ2-7	TGTGCCAGCTCACCCGCCAAAGGGACAGGGGGCGCCGAGCAGTACTTC	CASSPAKGTGGAEQYF
NA	few	TRBV5-4	TRBJ1-3	TGTGCCAGCAGCTCCCCGGGACAAGGAAACACCATATATTTT	CASSSPGQGNTIYF
TRBD1	once	TRBV19	TRBJ1-3	TGTGCCAGTAGTAGGATACAGGGGGCAGGTGGAAACACCATATATTTT	CASSRIQGAGGNTIYF
NA	few	TRBV2	TRBJ1-6	TGTGCCAGCAGTGAGGGGCGGATTAATTCACCCCTCCACTTT	CASSEGRINSPLHF
TRBD1	NA	TRBV3-1/TRBV3-2	TRBJ2-3	TGTGCCAGCAGCCTTTGGACAGGTCTTAGCACAGATACGCAGTATTTT	CASSLWTGLSTDTQYF
TRBD2	NA	TRBV10-3	TRBJ2-5	TGTGCCACCAACTTGGGGGGGGAGGAGACCCAGTACTTC	CATNLGGEETQYF
NA	NA	TRBV5-4	TRBJ1-1	TGTGCCAGCAGGCAGATTTCTAACACTGAAGCTTTCTTT	CASRQISNTEAFF
NA	NA	TRBV19	TRBJ2-7	TGTGCCAGTAGTATAGAGCCTCCCCCGGGGGCCTACGAGCAGTACTTC	CASSIEPPPGAYEQYF
TRBD1	NA	TRBV30	TRBJ1-1	TGTGCCTGGAGGTCTCAGGGGGTTACTGAAGCTTTCTTT	CAWRSQGVTEAFF
TRBD2	NA	TRBV13	TRBJ2-3	TGTGCCAGCAGCTTAGAAGCGGGGGGGGCCGGTAGTACGCAGTATTTT	CASSLEAGGAGSTQYF
NA	NA	TRBV15	TRBJ1-2	TGTGCCACCAGCAGAGATCGATGGGGCGAGGATGGCTACACCTTC	CATSRDRWGEDGYTF
NA	NA	TRBV3-1/TRBV3-2	TRBJ1-1	TGTGCCAGCAGCGTAAGCAGGGGTGACACTGAAGCTTTCTTT	CASSVSRGDTEAFF
NA	once	TRBV5-1	TRBJ1-1	TGCGCCAGCAGCTTTGCGCCCGGTAGCACTGAAGCTTTCTTT	CASSFAPGSTEAFF
TRBD1	NA	TRBV3-1/TRBV3-2	TRBJ1-4	TGTGCCAGCAGCCCTGGACAGGGAACAACTAATGAAAAACTGTTTTTT	CASSPGQGTTNEKLFF
NA	NA	TRBV6-5	TRBJ2-7	TGTGCCAGCAGTTACTCGAAAACAGGGACCCTCCCGGAGCAGTACTTC	CASSYSKTGTLPEQYF
TRBD2	NA	TRBV11-2	TRBJ2-3	TGTGCCAGCAGCACTCGGGGGGGCTTAACAGATACGCAGTATTTT	CASSTRGGLTDTQYF
TRBD1	NA	TRBV5-1	TRBJ1-2	TGCGCCAGCAGCTTGGGACAGGGTAACTATGGCTACACCTTC	CASSLGQGNYGYTF
NA	NA	TRBV19	TRBJ1-2	TGTGCCAGTAGTCCCGAGACCGGGACACATGGCTACACCTTC	CASSPETGTHGYTF
NA	NA	TRBV18	TRBJ2-5	TGTGCCAGCTCACCGGGACAAGGGGAGACCCAGTACTTC	CASSPGQGETQYF